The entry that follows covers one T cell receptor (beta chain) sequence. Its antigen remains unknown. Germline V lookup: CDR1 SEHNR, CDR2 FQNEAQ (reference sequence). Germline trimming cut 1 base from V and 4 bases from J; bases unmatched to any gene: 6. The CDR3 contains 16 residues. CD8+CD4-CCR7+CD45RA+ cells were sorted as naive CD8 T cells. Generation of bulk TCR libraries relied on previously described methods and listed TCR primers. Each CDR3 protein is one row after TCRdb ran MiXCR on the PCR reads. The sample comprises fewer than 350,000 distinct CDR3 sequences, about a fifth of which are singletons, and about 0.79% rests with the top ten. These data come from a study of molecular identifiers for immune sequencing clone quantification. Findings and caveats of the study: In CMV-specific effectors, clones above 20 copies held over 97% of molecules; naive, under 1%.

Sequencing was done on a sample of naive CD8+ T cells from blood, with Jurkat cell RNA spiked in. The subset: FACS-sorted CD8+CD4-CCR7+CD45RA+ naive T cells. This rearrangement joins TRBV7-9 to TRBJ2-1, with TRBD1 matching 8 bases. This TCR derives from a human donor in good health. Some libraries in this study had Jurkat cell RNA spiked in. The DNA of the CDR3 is TGTGCCAGCAGCTTAGGCGGTCAGGGGGCTTACAATGAGCAGTTCTTC. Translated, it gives CASSLGGQGAYNEQFF.